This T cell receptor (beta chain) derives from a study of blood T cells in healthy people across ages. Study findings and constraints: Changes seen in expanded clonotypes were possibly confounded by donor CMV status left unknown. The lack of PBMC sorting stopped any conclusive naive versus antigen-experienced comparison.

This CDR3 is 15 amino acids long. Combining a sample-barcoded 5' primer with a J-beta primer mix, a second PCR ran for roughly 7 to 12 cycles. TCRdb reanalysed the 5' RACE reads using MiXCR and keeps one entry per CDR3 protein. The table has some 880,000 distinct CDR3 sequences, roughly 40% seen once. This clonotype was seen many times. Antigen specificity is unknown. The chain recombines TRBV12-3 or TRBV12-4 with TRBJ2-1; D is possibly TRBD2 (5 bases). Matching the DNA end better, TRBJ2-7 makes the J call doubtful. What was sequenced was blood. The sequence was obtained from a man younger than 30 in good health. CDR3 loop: CASSLGRGSYNEQYF. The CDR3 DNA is TGTGCCAGCAGCCTGGGGAGAGGCTCCTACAATGAGCAGTACTTC.